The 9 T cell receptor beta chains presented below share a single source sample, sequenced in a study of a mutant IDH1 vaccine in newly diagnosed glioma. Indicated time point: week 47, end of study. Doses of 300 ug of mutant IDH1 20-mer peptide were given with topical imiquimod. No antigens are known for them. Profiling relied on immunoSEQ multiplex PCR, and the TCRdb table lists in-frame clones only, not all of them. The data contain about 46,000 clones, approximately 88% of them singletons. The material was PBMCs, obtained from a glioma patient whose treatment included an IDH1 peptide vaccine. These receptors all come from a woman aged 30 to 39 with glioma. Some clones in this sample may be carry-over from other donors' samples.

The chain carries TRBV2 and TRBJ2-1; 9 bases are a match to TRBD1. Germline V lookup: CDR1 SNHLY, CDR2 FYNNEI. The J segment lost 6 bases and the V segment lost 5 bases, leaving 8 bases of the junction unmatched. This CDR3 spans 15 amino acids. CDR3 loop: CASSPPGQGVNEQFF. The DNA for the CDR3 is TGTGCCAGCAGTCCCCCGGGACAGGGTGTCAATGAGCAGTTCTTC.

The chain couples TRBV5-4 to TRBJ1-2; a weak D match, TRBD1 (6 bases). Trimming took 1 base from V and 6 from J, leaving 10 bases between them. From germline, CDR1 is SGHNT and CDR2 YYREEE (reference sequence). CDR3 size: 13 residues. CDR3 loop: CASSLTGSDGYTF. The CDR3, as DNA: TGTGCCAGCAGCTTGACAGGGTCAGATGGCTACACCTTC.

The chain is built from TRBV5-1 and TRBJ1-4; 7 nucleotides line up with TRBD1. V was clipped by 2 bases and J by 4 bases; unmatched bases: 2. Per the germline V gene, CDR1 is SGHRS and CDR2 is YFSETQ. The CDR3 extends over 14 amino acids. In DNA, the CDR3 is TGCGCCAGCAGCTTCCAGGGGGGTAATGAAAAACTGTTTTTT. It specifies CASSFQGGNEKLFF.

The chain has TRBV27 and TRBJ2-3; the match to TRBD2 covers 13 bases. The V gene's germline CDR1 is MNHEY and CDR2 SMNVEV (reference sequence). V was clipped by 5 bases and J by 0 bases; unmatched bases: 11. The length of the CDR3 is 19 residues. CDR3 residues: CASSGPGLAGAVSTDTQYF. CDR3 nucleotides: TGTGCCAGCAGTGGGCCAGGACTAGCGGGAGCAGTGAGCACAGATACGCAGTATTTT.

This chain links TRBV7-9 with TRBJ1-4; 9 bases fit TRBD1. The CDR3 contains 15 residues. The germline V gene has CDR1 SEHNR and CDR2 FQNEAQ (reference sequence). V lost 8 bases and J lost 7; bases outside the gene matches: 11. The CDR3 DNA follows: TGTGCCAGCGAAGGGAGGGGACAGGGAGGTGAAAAACTGTTTTTT. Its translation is CASEGRGQGGEKLFF.

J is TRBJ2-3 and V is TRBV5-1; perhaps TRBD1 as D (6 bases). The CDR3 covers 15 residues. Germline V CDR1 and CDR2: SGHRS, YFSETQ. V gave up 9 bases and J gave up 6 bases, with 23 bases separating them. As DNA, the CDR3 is TGCGCCACCAACCAGGGGAACAACCGACAGGATACGCAGTATTTT. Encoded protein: CATNQGNNRQDTQYF.

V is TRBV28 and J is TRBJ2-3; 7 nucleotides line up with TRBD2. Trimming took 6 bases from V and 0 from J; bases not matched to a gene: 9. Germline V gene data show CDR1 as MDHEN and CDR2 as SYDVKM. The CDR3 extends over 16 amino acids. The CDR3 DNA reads TGTGCCAGCAGGTCGTATCTGCGGGAGAGCACAGATACGCAGTATTTT. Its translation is CASRSYLRESTDTQYF.

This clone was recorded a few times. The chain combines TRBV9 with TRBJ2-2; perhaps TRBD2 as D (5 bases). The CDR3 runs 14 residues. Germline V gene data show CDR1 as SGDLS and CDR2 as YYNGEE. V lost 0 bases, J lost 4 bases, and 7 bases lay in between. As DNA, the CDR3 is TGTGCCAGCAGCGTAGAAGGGAGCACCGGGGAGCTGTTTTTT. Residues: CASSVEGSTGELFF.

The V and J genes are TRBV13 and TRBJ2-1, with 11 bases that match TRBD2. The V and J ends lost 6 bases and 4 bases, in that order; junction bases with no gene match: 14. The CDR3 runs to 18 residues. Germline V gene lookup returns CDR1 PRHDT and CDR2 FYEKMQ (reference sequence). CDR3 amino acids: CASSSNGGTSGPYNEQFF. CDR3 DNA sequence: TGTGCCAGCAGTTCAAATGGGGGGACTAGCGGTCCTTACAATGAGCAGTTCTTC.